This T cell receptor (beta chain) originates from a study of shared clonotypes between healthy human individuals. Background on the study: The donors, two women and a few men, were aged 18 to 49. Regarding the study as a whole: The generation probabilities recorded for non-shared clonotypes fell below those of clonotypes shared by all four donors.

With respect to this clone: Antigen unknown. Distinct nucleotide sequences in the sample also encode this CDR3.

Germline V gives CDR1 MNHEY, CDR2 SMNVEV (reference sequence). CDR3 length: 13 residues. V was clipped by 3 bases and J by 4 bases, with 9 bases between them. It was CD45RO-negative cells, positively selected for CCR7, that made up naive CD8 cells, with terminally differentiated effector memory CD45RA+ cells excluded. Once extracted for a subset, genomic DNA was divided evenly among several immunoSEQ plates. The assay was immunoSEQ multiplex PCR, and TCRdb's table has in-frame clones only and misses some. Of about 1.9 million clones listed, just under 95% were seen once; the top ten hold about 1.6%. V gene TRBV27 combines with J gene TRBJ1-2; D is ambiguous. The TCR sequence derives from a man between 18 and 35 years old in good health. Some clones in this sample may be carry-over from other donors' samples. Input material: naive CD8+ T cells from PBMCs. The CDR3 loop reads CASSFGVGYGYTF. The DNA of the CDR3 is TGTGCCAGCAGTTTTGGCGTAGGCTATGGCTACACCTTC.